This T cell receptor (beta chain) emerged from a study of blood T cell repertoires in COVID-19. From germline, CDR1 is SGHVS and CDR2 FQNEAQ. This CDR3 has 13 amino acids. Trimming removed 5 bases at V and 11 bases at J, with 16 bases between. Original processing notes: How many nucleated cells were present was estimated from reference gene primer amplification. The repertoire was sequenced with immunoSEQ multiplex PCR; TCRdb's copy has only in-frame clones and lacks some. That table gives V, J and clone size, and the DNA gave D and trimming. The sample includes roughly 97,000 clones, 90% seen only once; the top ten take approximately 1.5%.

V and J are TRBV7-8 and TRBJ1-5, with D maybe TRBD1 (6 bases). Sample: peripheral blood. The clonotype was recovered from a man aged 55-75 years with acute or convalescent COVID-19. The CDR3 region has the DNA TGTGCCAGCAGCCCACAGGGCCCCTCGACCCAGCATTTT. Residues: CASSPQGPSTQHF. Together with reference TRBV7-8 and TRBJ1-5, the CDR3 gives the full variable domain: GAGVSQSPRYKVAKRGQDVALRCDPISGHVSLFWYQQALGQGPEFLTYFQNEAQLDKSGLPSDRFFAERPEGSVSTLKIQRTQQEDSAVYLCASSPQGPSTQHFGDGTRLSIL.